One sample yielded the 11 T cell receptor beta chains listed below, sequenced in a study of blood T cells in healthy people across ages. Primers used in a second PCR of roughly 7 to 12 cycles were a sample-barcoded 5' primer and a J-beta primer mix. TCRdb redid the calling of the 5' RACE reads with MiXCR, one entry per CDR3 protein. The sample shows around 970,000 distinct CDR3 sequences, roughly 51% of them seen only once. The specimen was blood. The receptors here all came from an older woman in good health.

The chain uses TRBV7-2 and TRBJ2-3; 10 positions match TRBD2. The CDR3 is made up of 16 amino acids. Germline V gene data show CDR1 as SGHTA and CDR2 as FQGNSA. J lost 5 bases, V lost 2 bases, and 7 bases had no gene match. DNA of the CDR3: TGTGCCAGCAGCTTAAAGGTAGCTAGCGGGAGAGATACGCAGTATTTT. The encoded protein is CASSLKVASGRDTQYF.

The chain links TRBV12-3 or TRBV12-4 to TRBJ2-1; 12 bases fit TRBD2. V lost 8 bases to trimming and J lost 12 bases; unmatched junction nucleotides: 14. This CDR3 region has 15 residues. CDR3 residues: CASVIRLAGAGGQFF. The DNA for the CDR3 is TGTGCCAGCGTGATCAGACTAGCGGGGGCTGGAGGGCAGTTCTTC.

The chain carries TRBV4-1 and TRBJ2-7; 9 bases map to TRBD2. The J call is in doubt because the DNA end fits TRBJ2-5 better. Per germline, CDR1 MGHRA and CDR2 YSYEKL. The CDR3 extends over 17 amino acids. The CDR3 DNA reads as TGCGCCAGCAGCCAAGGGGCCGGACTAGCGATACACGAGACCCAGTACTTC. This gives the protein CASSQGAGLAIHETQYF.

The CDR3 sequence: CASSFGTGGAKNIQYF. In nucleotides, the CDR3 is TGTGCCAGCAGCTTCGGGACAGGGGGAGCCAAAAACATTCAGTACTTC. V usage is TRBV11-2 and J usage is TRBJ2-4; 11 bases agree with TRBD1. Per germline, CDR1 SGHAT and CDR2 FQNNGV. The V segment lost 3 bases and the J segment 0 bases; nucleotides outside the gene matches: 1. The CDR3 sequence is 16 residues long.

This clonotype was counted ten times or more. The genes are TRBV5-1 and TRBJ2-1; TRBD2 agrees at 7 bases. The V gene end was trimmed by 4 bases and the J gene end by 10 bases; junction bases not matched to a gene: 14. Germline assignment: CDR1 SGHRS and CDR2 YFSETQ. The CDR3 sequence is 15 residues long. The DNA of the CDR3 is TGCGCCAGCAGCCCCCGCGACCTCAGGGAGGGGGAGCAGTTCTTC. Encoded protein: CASSPRDLREGEQFF. The full variable domain, rest sourced from reference TRBV5-1 and TRBJ2-1, is KAGVTQTPRYLIKTRGQQVTLSCSPISGHRSVSWYQQTPGQGLQFLFEYFSETQRNKGNFPGRFSGRQFSNSRSEMNVSTLELGDSALYLCASSPRDLREGEQFFGPGTRLTVL.

The chain recombines TRBV27 with TRBJ1-2; a weak D match, TRBD1 (5 bases). V lost 7 bases to trimming and J lost 1 base, with 19 bases between them. Per germline, CDR1 MNHEY and CDR2 SMNVEV (reference sequence). This CDR3 is built from 16 residues. This CDR3 reads CASIERPGLNNYGYTF. Written as DNA, the CDR3 is TGTGCCAGCATCGAAAGACCGGGACTGAATAACTATGGCTACACCTTC.

This clonotype was seen ten or more times. The chain links TRBV5-1 to TRBJ2-5; D is uncertain. This CDR3 contains 12 residues. The germline V gene has CDR1 SGHRS and CDR2 YFSETQ. The V gene lost 2 bases and the J gene lost 2 bases, with 4 bases spanning the gap. CDR3: CASSFNQETQYF. The CDR3 nucleotides are TGCGCCAGCAGCTTTAATCAAGAGACCCAGTACTTC.

J is TRBJ2-7 and V is TRBV6-2 or TRBV6-3; 9 positions agree with TRBD2. This CDR3 is built from 15 residues. The germline V gene encodes CDR1 MNHEY and CDR2 SVGEGT. The J segment lost 1 base and the V segment lost 7 bases, leaving 8 bases of the junction unmatched. In DNA, the CDR3 is TGTGCCAGCACCCTAAGGGGACTAGCTTCCTACGAGCAGTACTTC. As protein: CASTLRGLASYEQYF.

V gene TRBV5-1 combines with J gene TRBJ1-1; unclear D gene. The CDR3 extends over 13 amino acids. Trimming left V 0 bases short and J 3 bases short, with 6 bases between. CDR1 and CDR2 (germline): SGHRS, YFSETQ. This chain's CDR3 is CASSLVEYTEAFF. The CDR3 coding sequence is TGCGCCAGCAGCTTGGTGGAGTACACTGAAGCTTTCTTT.

This clonotype was observed a single time. The V gene is TRBV24-1, the J gene TRBJ2-1; 7 bases match TRBD2. The J call may be incorrect, as the DNA end agrees better with TRBJ2-7. The CDR3 is 13 amino acids. CDR1 is KGHDR, CDR2 SFDVKD, per germline. In DNA form, the CDR3 reads TGTGCCCCAGCGGGATTCGCTTACAATGAGCAGTACTTC. It translates to CAPAGFAYNEQYF.

V usage is TRBV28 and J usage is TRBJ2-7; a possible D gene is TRBD2 (5 bases). The CDR3 runs 14 residues. V was pared by 5 bases and J by 4 bases, with 15 bases between. Germline V lookup: CDR1 MDHEN, CDR2 SYDVKM. The CDR3 sequence: CASSHDPRRYEQYF. Here the CDR3 DNA reads TGTGCCAGCAGTCACGACCCGAGGAGGTACGAGCAGTACTTC.